This T cell receptor beta chain was identified during a study of identical twins. As for this clonotype: The antigen is undetermined.

Every one of the donors was a healthy Caucasian. V trimming: 4 bases; J trimming: 7 bases; junction bases outside the gene matches: 10. This CDR3 spans 15 amino acids. The germline V gene encodes CDR1 LNHDA and CDR2 SQIVND (reference sequence). TCRdb processed the 5' RACE reads anew with MiXCR; each CDR3 protein has one entry. The repertoire holds fewer than 250,000 distinct CDR3 sequences, with 7.5% as singletons. Broader study findings: Invariant T cells like MAIT and iNKT could partly confound the zero-insertion analyses. Sharing of beta out-of-frame sequences by twins showed a weaker excess.

Separately, the same data were catalogued under a study of yellow fever vaccine responses in identical twins.

The rearrangement links TRBV19 to TRBJ2-3, with TRBD2 matching 8 bases. Sequencing was carried out using memory (CD45RO+) T cells sorted from blood. The receptor's source is a woman aged 18-30 years in good health. The CDR3: CASSTTSGEAYTQYF. Here the CDR3 DNA reads TGTGCCAGTAGTACCACTAGCGGTGAAGCTTATACGCAGTATTTT.